These T cell receptor beta chains were read from a single sample in a study of CXCR3-negative and CXCR3-positive naive CD8 T cells. TCRdb re-called the 5' RACE reads and shows each CDR3 protein once, DNA omitted. The sample holds under 9,000 distinct CDR3 sequences. The specimen sequenced was naive CXCR3+ CD8+ T cells from blood. These receptors were taken from a human donor in good health. Some clones in this sample may be carry-over from other donors' samples. Each CDR3 is given with its conserved first and last residue. Each record gives: V gene, clone size, J gene, CDR3 protein. Clone size is given for some rows only: seen once, a few or many times, or a class if the clone is expanded.

TRBV27	.	TRBJ2-7	CASSLNPVAYEQYF
TRBV2	.	TRBJ2-1	CASSLAPNEQFF
TRBV5-1	medium-sized	TRBJ2-7	CASSLGTGPAYEQYF
TRBV18	.	TRBJ2-7	CASSPGDTAYEQYF
TRBV29-1	medium-sized	TRBJ1-3	CSAEGQRGSGNTIYF
TRBV7-9	medium-sized	TRBJ2-5	CASSPPGSETQYF
TRBV28	.	TRBJ2-1	CASSIRSVAGTSGRWDEQFF
TRBV28	medium-sized	TRBJ2-7	CASSWTDLSYEQYF
TRBV29-1	medium-sized	TRBJ2-7	CSVVRGSSLYEQYF
TRBV4-3	.	TRBJ1-3	CASSPGTGGNTIYF
TRBV29-1	.	TRBJ2-2	CSVGDRNHGGNTGELFF
TRBV25-1	.	TRBJ1-2	CASSEWSGNYGYTF
TRBV5-1	.	TRBJ2-7	CASSCPSGSCEQYF
TRBV29-1	.	TRBJ2-7	CSVHTDSYEQYF
TRBV7-3	.	TRBJ1-4	CASSFKKLKDSGMKNCFF
TRBV6-4	medium-sized	TRBJ2-3	CASRPTSSYTQYF
TRBV9	.	TRBJ1-2	CASSADRDGLNYGYTF
TRBV27	.	TRBJ2-7	CASRPGVGGYEEQYF
TRBV20-1	medium-sized	TRBJ2-2	CSARALAGAGTGELFF
TRBV29-1	.	TRBJ2-1	CSAVLIAGVGGEHFF
TRBV20-1	.	TRBJ2-5	CSGTGGGRETQYF
TRBV14	medium-sized	TRBJ2-7	CASSPQNYEQYF
TRBV29-1	medium-sized	TRBJ2-7	CSALLGPAYEQYF
TRBV29-1	medium-sized	TRBJ2-5	CSVEGEDRVEPNQETQYF
TRBV18	medium-sized	TRBJ2-1	CASSGVLYNEQFF
TRBV5-1	.	TRBJ1-5	CASSKGTGIRSNQPQHF
TRBV29-1	medium-sized	TRBJ1-2	CSVEDPKGTGDYGYTF
TRBV3-1	.	TRBJ2-5	CASSQNSGGPQETQYF
TRBV29-1	medium-sized	TRBJ2-3	CSVDPPGGADTQYF
TRBV29-1	medium-sized	TRBJ2-7	CSAPETGHTYEQYF
TRBV29-1	.	TRBJ1-2	CSVEGTANYGYTF
TRBV29-1	medium-sized	TRBJ2-3	CSVRRADTQYF
TRBV29-1	medium-sized	TRBJ1-2	CSVQGTGGAGYGYTF
TRBV27	medium-sized	TRBJ2-7	CASRPDILLKGGEQYF
TRBV4-1	.	TRBJ2-7	CASSQAFDTHAIYEQYF
TRBV20-1	.	TRBJ1-3	CSAEGGAGNTIYF
TRBV28	medium-sized	TRBJ1-1	CASSFMRVDTEAFF
TRBV29-1	medium-sized	TRBJ2-3	CSVETIAEGTDTQYF
TRBV28	medium-sized	TRBJ2-3	CASSLTLAGNTQYF
TRBV3-1	medium-sized	TRBJ2-1	CASSQASDRFGVGNEQFF
TRBV29-1	.	TRBJ2-5	CSVEDAGQVQETQYF
TRBV28	.	TRBJ2-1	CASSSPNEASFYNNEQFF